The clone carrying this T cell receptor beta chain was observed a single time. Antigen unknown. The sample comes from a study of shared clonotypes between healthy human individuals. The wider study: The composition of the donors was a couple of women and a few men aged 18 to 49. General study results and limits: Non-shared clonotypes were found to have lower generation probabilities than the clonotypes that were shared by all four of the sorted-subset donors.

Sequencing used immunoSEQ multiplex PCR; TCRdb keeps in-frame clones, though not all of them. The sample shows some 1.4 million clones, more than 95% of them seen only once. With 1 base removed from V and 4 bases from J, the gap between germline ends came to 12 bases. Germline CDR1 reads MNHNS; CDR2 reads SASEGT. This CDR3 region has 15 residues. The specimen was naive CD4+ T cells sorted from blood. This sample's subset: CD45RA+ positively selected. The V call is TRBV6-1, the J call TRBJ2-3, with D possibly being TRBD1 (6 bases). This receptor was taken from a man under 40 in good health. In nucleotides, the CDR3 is TGTGCCAGCAGTGAAGGGACAGCTATGGCAGATACGCAGTATTTT. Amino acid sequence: CASSEGTAMADTQYF.